These T cell receptor beta chains were read from a single sample in a study of STAT3 mutations in large granular lymphocyte leukemia. Assay: immunoSEQ multiplex PCR; the TCRdb copy retains only in-frame clones and omits some. Of about 34,000 clones listed, about 86% are singletons. The sequenced material came from peripheral blood mononuclear cells. Source of these receptors: a man aged 55 to 70 with T-cell large granular lymphocyte leukemia. Some clones in this sample may be carry-over from other donors' samples. CDR3s include the opening cysteine and the closing phenylalanine or tryptophan. The D gene is left open where the match is weak. Expanded clones get a size class; other rows say once, few or many, or leave the size out.

clone size: NA; D gene: NA; J gene: TRBJ2-7; V gene: TRBV30; CDR3 protein: CAWSPTKGEQYF; CDR3 DNA: TGTGCCTGGAGTCCGACTAAGGGTGAGCAGTACTTC
clone size: once; D gene: TRBD1; J gene: TRBJ2-6; V gene: TRBV6-5; CDR3 protein: CASSSTGSGANVLTF; CDR3 DNA: TGTGCCAGCAGTTCGACAGGGTCTGGGGCCAACGTCCTGACTTTC
clone size: NA; D gene: NA; J gene: TRBJ2-5; V gene: TRBV6-6; CDR3 protein: CASSYGEETQYF; CDR3 DNA: TGTGCCAGCAGTTATGGGGAAGAGACCCAGTACTTC
clone size: NA; D gene: TRBD1; J gene: TRBJ1-1; V gene: TRBV25-1; CDR3 protein: CASSSQGDATNTEAFF; CDR3 DNA: TGTGCCAGCAGTTCTCAGGGGGACGCCACGAACACTGAAGCTTTCTTT
clone size: few; D gene: NA; J gene: TRBJ1-1; V gene: TRBV2; CDR3 protein: CASTPAGGKNTEAFF; CDR3 DNA: TGTGCCAGCACCCCCGCCGGGGGAAAGAACACTGAAGCTTTCTTT
clone size: NA; D gene: NA; J gene: TRBJ1-3; V gene: TRBV10-2; CDR3 protein: CASSDRAGNTIYF; CDR3 DNA: TGCGCCAGCAGTGACAGGGCTGGAAACACCATATATTTT
clone size: NA; D gene: NA; J gene: TRBJ2-1; V gene: TRBV27; CDR3 protein: CASSWQGAYNEQFF; CDR3 DNA: TGTGCCAGCAGTTGGCAGGGCGCATACAATGAGCAGTTCTTC
clone size: NA; D gene: NA; J gene: TRBJ1-2; V gene: TRBV25-1; CDR3 protein: CASSAGIYGYTF; CDR3 DNA: TGTGCCAGCAGTGCGGGGATCTATGGCTACACCTTC
clone size: NA; D gene: NA; J gene: TRBJ1-1; V gene: TRBV30; CDR3 protein: CAWSVRPTVSSEAFF; CDR3 DNA: TGTGCCTGGAGTGTACGACCGACAGTGAGTTCTGAAGCTTTCTTT
clone size: NA; D gene: TRBD2; J gene: TRBJ2-7; V gene: TRBV19; CDR3 protein: CASSRRAGERTYEQYF; CDR3 DNA: TGTGCCAGTAGTCGGAGAGCGGGAGAACGGACCTACGAGCAGTACTTC
clone size: NA; D gene: TRBD1; J gene: TRBJ2-5; V gene: TRBV7-2; CDR3 protein: CASLLGQGLEETQYF; CDR3 DNA: TGTGCCAGCCTCCTGGGACAGGGATTGGAGGAGACCCAGTACTTC
clone size: NA; D gene: NA; J gene: TRBJ2-1; V gene: TRBV5-4; CDR3 protein: CASSLGRTTYNEQFF; CDR3 DNA: TGTGCCAGCAGCTTGGGCAGGACCACTTACAATGAGCAGTTCTTC
clone size: NA; D gene: TRBD1; J gene: TRBJ1-4; V gene: TRBV19; CDR3 protein: CASSSGGGNEKLFF; CDR3 DNA: TGTGCCAGTTCCTCAGGGGGAGGTAATGAAAAACTGTTTTTT
clone size: NA; D gene: NA; J gene: TRBJ1-5; V gene: TRBV6-5; CDR3 protein: CASRPAGGGNQPQHF; CDR3 DNA: TGTGCCAGCAGGCCTGCCGGTGGTGGCAATCAGCCCCAGCATTTT
clone size: few; D gene: NA; J gene: TRBJ1-2; V gene: TRBV6-1; CDR3 protein: CASSIGTTANYGYTF; CDR3 DNA: TGTGCCAGCAGTATCGGGACAACGGCTAACTATGGCTACACCTTC
clone size: once; D gene: TRBD1; J gene: TRBJ1-5; V gene: TRBV6-6; CDR3 protein: CASSSQGAGSNQPQHF; CDR3 DNA: TGTGCCAGCAGTTCACAGGGGGCCGGGAGCAATCAGCCCCAGCATTTT
clone size: NA; D gene: NA; J gene: TRBJ1-1; V gene: TRBV30; CDR3 protein: CAWEGQSNTEAFF; CDR3 DNA: TGTGCCTGGGAAGGACAGTCGAACACTGAAGCTTTCTTT
clone size: NA; D gene: TRBD1; J gene: TRBJ1-1; V gene: TRBV29-1; CDR3 protein: CSALDRGQGDAEAFF; CDR3 DNA: TGCAGCGCCCTTGACAGGGGGCAAGGGGACGCTGAAGCTTTCTTT
clone size: few; D gene: TRBD2; J gene: TRBJ2-1; V gene: TRBV7-9; CDR3 protein: CASSIAGGSYNEQFF; CDR3 DNA: TGTGCCAGCAGCATAGCGGGGGGCTCCTACAATGAGCAGTTCTTC
clone size: NA; D gene: NA; J gene: TRBJ2-1; V gene: TRBV6-5; CDR3 protein: CASKGGNEQFF; CDR3 DNA: TGTGCCAGCAAGGGGGGCAATGAGCAGTTCTTC
clone size: NA; D gene: NA; J gene: TRBJ1-2; V gene: TRBV30; CDR3 protein: CAWSVRQVYGYTF; CDR3 DNA: TGTGCCTGGAGTGTGCGACAGGTCTATGGCTACACCTTC
clone size: NA; D gene: NA; J gene: TRBJ1-4; V gene: TRBV19; CDR3 protein: CASSIGTVSEKLFF; CDR3 DNA: TGTGCCAGTAGTATAGGGACAGTGTCCGAAAAACTGTTTTTT
clone size: NA; D gene: NA; J gene: TRBJ1-2; V gene: TRBV29-1; CDR3 protein: CSVVGSIYGYTF; CDR3 DNA: TGCAGCGTCGTCGGCAGCATCTATGGCTACACCTTC
clone size: NA; D gene: TRBD1; J gene: TRBJ1-6; V gene: TRBV5-1; CDR3 protein: CASSLVTGQGAKNSPLHF; CDR3 DNA: TGCGCCAGCAGCTTGGTGACGGGACAGGGGGCGAAGAATTCACCCCTCCACTTT
clone size: NA; D gene: TRBD1; J gene: TRBJ1-4; V gene: TRBV5-8; CDR3 protein: CASSSTGVANEKLFF; CDR3 DNA: TGTGCCAGCAGCTCAACAGGGGTGGCTAATGAAAAACTGTTTTTT
clone size: NA; D gene: NA; J gene: TRBJ2-3; V gene: TRBV4-1; CDR3 protein: CASSPNGQASTDTQYF; CDR3 DNA: TGCGCCAGCAGCCCAAATGGACAAGCCAGCACAGATACGCAGTATTTT
clone size: NA; D gene: NA; J gene: TRBJ1-3; V gene: TRBV2; CDR3 protein: CASSFRSRASGNTIYF; CDR3 DNA: TGTGCCAGCAGTTTCCGGAGCAGGGCTTCTGGAAACACCATATATTTT
clone size: NA; D gene: NA; J gene: TRBJ2-7; V gene: TRBV5-1; CDR3 protein: CASSRDRAGAGGYEQYF; CDR3 DNA: TGCGCCAGCAGCCGGGACAGGGCCGGGGCGGGAGGTTACGAGCAGTACTTC
clone size: NA; D gene: NA; J gene: TRBJ2-1; V gene: TRBV5-1; CDR3 protein: CASSLAKVGQSFHEQFF; CDR3 DNA: TGCGCCAGCAGCTTGGCCAAAGTGGGACAAAGCTTCCATGAGCAGTTCTTC
clone size: few; D gene: NA; J gene: TRBJ2-2; V gene: TRBV11-3; CDR3 protein: CASSGGRVSGELFF; CDR3 DNA: TGTGCCAGCAGCGGAGGCAGGGTCAGCGGGGAGCTGTTTTTT
clone size: NA; D gene: NA; J gene: TRBJ1-2; V gene: TRBV18; CDR3 protein: CASSPQGSPRRIKYGYTF; CDR3 DNA: TGTGCCAGCTCACCACAGGGCAGTCCAAGAAGAATTAAGTATGGCTACACCTTC
clone size: NA; D gene: NA; J gene: TRBJ2-7; V gene: TRBV7-2; CDR3 protein: CASSLEAVGSYEQYF; CDR3 DNA: TGTGCCAGCAGCTTAGAAGCGGTTGGATCCTACGAGCAGTACTTC
clone size: few; D gene: TRBD1; J gene: TRBJ1-5; V gene: TRBV4-2; CDR3 protein: CASSQVGTGGGQPQHF; CDR3 DNA: TGTGCCAGCAGCCAAGTTGGAACAGGGGGCGGTCAGCCCCAGCATTTT
clone size: once; D gene: NA; J gene: TRBJ1-1; V gene: TRBV6-5; CDR3 protein: CASRTPGGAFF; CDR3 DNA: TGTGCCAGCAGAACTCCCGGGGGGGCTTTCTTT
clone size: NA; D gene: NA; J gene: TRBJ2-1; V gene: TRBV28; CDR3 protein: CASSFGYNEQFF; CDR3 DNA: TGTGCCAGCAGTTTTGGCTACAATGAGCAGTTCTTC
clone size: few; D gene: TRBD1; J gene: TRBJ1-1; V gene: TRBV27; CDR3 protein: CASSRQGTEAFF; CDR3 DNA: TGTGCCAGCAGCAGACAGGGAACTGAAGCTTTCTTT
clone size: NA; D gene: NA; J gene: TRBJ1-1; V gene: TRBV4-3; CDR3 protein: CASSQALPLQDMNTEAFF; CDR3 DNA: TGCGCCAGCAGCCAAGCGCTCCCACTACAGGATATGAACACTGAAGCTTTCTTT
clone size: NA; D gene: TRBD1; J gene: TRBJ2-7; V gene: TRBV28; CDR3 protein: CASRSPGQGAEQYF; CDR3 DNA: TGTGCCAGCAGGTCACCAGGACAGGGGGCCGAGCAGTACTTC
clone size: NA; D gene: NA; J gene: TRBJ1-1; V gene: TRBV6-5; CDR3 protein: CASSYPTGEAFF; CDR3 DNA: TGTGCCAGCAGTTACCCAACAGGTGAAGCTTTCTTT
clone size: NA; D gene: TRBD1; J gene: TRBJ2-7; V gene: TRBV5-4; CDR3 protein: CASSSGTDEHYEQYF; CDR3 DNA: TGTGCCAGCAGCTCGGGGACAGATGAACACTACGAGCAGTACTTC
clone size: NA; D gene: TRBD2; J gene: TRBJ2-6; V gene: TRBV18; CDR3 protein: CASSMTSGRASGANVLTF; CDR3 DNA: TGTGCCAGCTCAATGACTAGCGGGAGGGCATCCGGGGCCAACGTCCTGACTTTC
clone size: NA; D gene: NA; J gene: TRBJ2-5; V gene: TRBV18; CDR3 protein: CASSPPLGPLETQYF; CDR3 DNA: TGTGCCAGCTCACCCCCCCTCGGACCGCTAGAGACCCAGTACTTC
clone size: NA; D gene: TRBD2; J gene: TRBJ2-7; V gene: TRBV6-5; CDR3 protein: CASSRLAGNYEQYF; CDR3 DNA: TGTGCCAGCAGTAGACTAGCGGGGAACTACGAGCAGTACTTC
clone size: NA; D gene: NA; J gene: TRBJ2-6; V gene: TRBV29-1; CDR3 protein: CSAESSGKEANVLTF; CDR3 DNA: TGCAGCGCCGAAAGTTCCGGGAAGGAGGCCAACGTCCTGACTTTC
clone size: NA; D gene: NA; J gene: TRBJ2-5; V gene: TRBV5-1; CDR3 protein: CASKSGETQYF; CDR3 DNA: TGCGCCAGCAAGAGCGGAGAGACCCAGTACTTC
clone size: once; D gene: NA; J gene: TRBJ2-1; V gene: TRBV19; CDR3 protein: CASSVTGTPNNEQFF; CDR3 DNA: TGTGCCAGTAGTGTCACCGGGACTCCCAACAATGAGCAGTTCTTC
clone size: NA; D gene: TRBD1; J gene: TRBJ1-1; V gene: TRBV2; CDR3 protein: CASRQQGGTEAFF; CDR3 DNA: TGTGCCAGCAGGCAACAGGGGGGAACGGAAGCTTTCTTT
clone size: NA; D gene: TRBD2; J gene: TRBJ2-7; V gene: TRBV4-2; CDR3 protein: CASSQDGAGENEQYF; CDR3 DNA: TGTGCCAGCAGCCAAGACGGAGCGGGAGAGAACGAGCAGTACTTC
clone size: NA; D gene: NA; J gene: TRBJ2-4; V gene: TRBV28; CDR3 protein: CASRIGRQGLAKNIQYF; CDR3 DNA: TGTGCCAGCAGGATCGGGCGGCAGGGTCTAGCCAAAAACATTCAGTACTTC
clone size: few; D gene: TRBD2; J gene: TRBJ2-7; V gene: TRBV10-1; CDR3 protein: CATDYPSGRHEQYF; CDR3 DNA: TGCGCCACGGACTACCCCAGCGGGAGACACGAGCAGTACTTC
clone size: NA; D gene: NA; J gene: TRBJ2-6; V gene: TRBV6-1; CDR3 protein: CASRGTYSGANVLTF; CDR3 DNA: TGTGCCAGCAGGGGAACCTACTCTGGGGCCAACGTCCTGACTTTC
clone size: NA; D gene: NA; J gene: TRBJ2-6; V gene: TRBV18; CDR3 protein: CASSPLGRDLSGANVLTF; CDR3 DNA: TGTGCCAGCTCACCCCTCGGGCGGGATCTATCTGGGGCCAACGTCCTGACTTTC
clone size: NA; D gene: NA; J gene: TRBJ2-3; V gene: TRBV30; CDR3 protein: CAWSVGGWRVGTDTQYF; CDR3 DNA: TGTGCCTGGAGTGTAGGGGGATGGCGGGTCGGCACAGATACGCAGTATTTT
clone size: NA; D gene: TRBD2; J gene: TRBJ2-3; V gene: TRBV6-6; CDR3 protein: CASSGGTDTQYF; CDR3 DNA: TGTGCCAGTTCGGGGGGTACAGATACGCAGTATTTT
clone size: once; D gene: NA; J gene: TRBJ2-1; V gene: TRBV7-9; CDR3 protein: CAGTTRWPLGDEQFF; CDR3 DNA: TGTGCCGGCACGACCCGTTGGCCCCTGGGAGATGAGCAGTTCTTC
clone size: NA; D gene: NA; J gene: TRBJ1-2; V gene: TRBV2; CDR3 protein: CASRGQAANYGYTF; CDR3 DNA: TGTGCCAGCAGGGGTCAGGCAGCTAACTATGGCTACACCTTC
clone size: NA; D gene: TRBD1; J gene: TRBJ1-6; V gene: TRBV5-1; CDR3 protein: CASSFTRDSQRGNSPLHF; CDR3 DNA: TGCGCCAGCAGCTTCACCCGGGACAGCCAAAGGGGGAATTCACCCCTCCACTTT
clone size: NA; D gene: TRBD1; J gene: TRBJ1-1; V gene: TRBV19; CDR3 protein: CASSRGQGVTEAFF; CDR3 DNA: TGTGCCAGTAGTAGGGGACAGGGGGTAACTGAAGCTTTCTTT
clone size: NA; D gene: NA; J gene: TRBJ1-2; V gene: TRBV6-4; CDR3 protein: CASSDIRGYTF; CDR3 DNA: TGTGCCAGCAGTGACATTCGAGGCTACACCTTC
clone size: NA; D gene: TRBD1; J gene: TRBJ1-2; V gene: TRBV29-1; CDR3 protein: CSAFLGQGSSYGYTF; CDR3 DNA: TGCAGCGCATTTTTGGGACAGGGATCCTCCTATGGCTACACCTTC